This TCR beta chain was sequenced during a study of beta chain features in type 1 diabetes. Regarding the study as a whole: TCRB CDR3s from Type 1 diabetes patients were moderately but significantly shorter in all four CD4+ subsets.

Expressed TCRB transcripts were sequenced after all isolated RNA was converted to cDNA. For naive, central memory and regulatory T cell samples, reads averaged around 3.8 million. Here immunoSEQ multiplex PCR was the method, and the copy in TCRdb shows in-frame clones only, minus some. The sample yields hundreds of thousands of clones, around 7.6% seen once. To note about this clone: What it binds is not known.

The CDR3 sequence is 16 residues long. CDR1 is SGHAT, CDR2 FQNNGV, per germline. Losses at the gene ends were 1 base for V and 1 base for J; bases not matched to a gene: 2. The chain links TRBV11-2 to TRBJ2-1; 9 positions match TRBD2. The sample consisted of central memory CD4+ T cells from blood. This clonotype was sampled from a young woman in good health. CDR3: CASSLGLAVSYNEQFF. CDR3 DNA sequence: TGTGCCAGCAGCTTAGGACTAGCGGTTTCCTACAATGAGCAGTTCTTC.